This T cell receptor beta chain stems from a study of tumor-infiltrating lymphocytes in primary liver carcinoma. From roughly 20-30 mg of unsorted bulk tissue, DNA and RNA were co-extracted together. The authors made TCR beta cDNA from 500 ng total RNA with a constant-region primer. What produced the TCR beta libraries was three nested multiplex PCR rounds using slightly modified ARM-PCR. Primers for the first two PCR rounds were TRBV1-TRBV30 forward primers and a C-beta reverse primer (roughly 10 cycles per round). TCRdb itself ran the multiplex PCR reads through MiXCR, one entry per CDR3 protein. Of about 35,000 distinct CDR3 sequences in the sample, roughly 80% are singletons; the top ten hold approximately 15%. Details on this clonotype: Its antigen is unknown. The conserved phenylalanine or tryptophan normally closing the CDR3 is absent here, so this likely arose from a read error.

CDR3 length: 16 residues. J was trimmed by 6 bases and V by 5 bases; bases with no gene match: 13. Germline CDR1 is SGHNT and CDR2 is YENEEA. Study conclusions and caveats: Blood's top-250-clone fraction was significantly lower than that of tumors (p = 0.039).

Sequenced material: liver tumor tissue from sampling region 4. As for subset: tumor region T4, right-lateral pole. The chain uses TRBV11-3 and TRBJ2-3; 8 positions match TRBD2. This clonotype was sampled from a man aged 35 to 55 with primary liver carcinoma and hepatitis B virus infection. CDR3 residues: CASSGNSTGGVDTQYY. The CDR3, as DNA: TGTGCCAGCAGCGGCAACTCGACGGGAGGGGTGGATACGCAGTATTAT.